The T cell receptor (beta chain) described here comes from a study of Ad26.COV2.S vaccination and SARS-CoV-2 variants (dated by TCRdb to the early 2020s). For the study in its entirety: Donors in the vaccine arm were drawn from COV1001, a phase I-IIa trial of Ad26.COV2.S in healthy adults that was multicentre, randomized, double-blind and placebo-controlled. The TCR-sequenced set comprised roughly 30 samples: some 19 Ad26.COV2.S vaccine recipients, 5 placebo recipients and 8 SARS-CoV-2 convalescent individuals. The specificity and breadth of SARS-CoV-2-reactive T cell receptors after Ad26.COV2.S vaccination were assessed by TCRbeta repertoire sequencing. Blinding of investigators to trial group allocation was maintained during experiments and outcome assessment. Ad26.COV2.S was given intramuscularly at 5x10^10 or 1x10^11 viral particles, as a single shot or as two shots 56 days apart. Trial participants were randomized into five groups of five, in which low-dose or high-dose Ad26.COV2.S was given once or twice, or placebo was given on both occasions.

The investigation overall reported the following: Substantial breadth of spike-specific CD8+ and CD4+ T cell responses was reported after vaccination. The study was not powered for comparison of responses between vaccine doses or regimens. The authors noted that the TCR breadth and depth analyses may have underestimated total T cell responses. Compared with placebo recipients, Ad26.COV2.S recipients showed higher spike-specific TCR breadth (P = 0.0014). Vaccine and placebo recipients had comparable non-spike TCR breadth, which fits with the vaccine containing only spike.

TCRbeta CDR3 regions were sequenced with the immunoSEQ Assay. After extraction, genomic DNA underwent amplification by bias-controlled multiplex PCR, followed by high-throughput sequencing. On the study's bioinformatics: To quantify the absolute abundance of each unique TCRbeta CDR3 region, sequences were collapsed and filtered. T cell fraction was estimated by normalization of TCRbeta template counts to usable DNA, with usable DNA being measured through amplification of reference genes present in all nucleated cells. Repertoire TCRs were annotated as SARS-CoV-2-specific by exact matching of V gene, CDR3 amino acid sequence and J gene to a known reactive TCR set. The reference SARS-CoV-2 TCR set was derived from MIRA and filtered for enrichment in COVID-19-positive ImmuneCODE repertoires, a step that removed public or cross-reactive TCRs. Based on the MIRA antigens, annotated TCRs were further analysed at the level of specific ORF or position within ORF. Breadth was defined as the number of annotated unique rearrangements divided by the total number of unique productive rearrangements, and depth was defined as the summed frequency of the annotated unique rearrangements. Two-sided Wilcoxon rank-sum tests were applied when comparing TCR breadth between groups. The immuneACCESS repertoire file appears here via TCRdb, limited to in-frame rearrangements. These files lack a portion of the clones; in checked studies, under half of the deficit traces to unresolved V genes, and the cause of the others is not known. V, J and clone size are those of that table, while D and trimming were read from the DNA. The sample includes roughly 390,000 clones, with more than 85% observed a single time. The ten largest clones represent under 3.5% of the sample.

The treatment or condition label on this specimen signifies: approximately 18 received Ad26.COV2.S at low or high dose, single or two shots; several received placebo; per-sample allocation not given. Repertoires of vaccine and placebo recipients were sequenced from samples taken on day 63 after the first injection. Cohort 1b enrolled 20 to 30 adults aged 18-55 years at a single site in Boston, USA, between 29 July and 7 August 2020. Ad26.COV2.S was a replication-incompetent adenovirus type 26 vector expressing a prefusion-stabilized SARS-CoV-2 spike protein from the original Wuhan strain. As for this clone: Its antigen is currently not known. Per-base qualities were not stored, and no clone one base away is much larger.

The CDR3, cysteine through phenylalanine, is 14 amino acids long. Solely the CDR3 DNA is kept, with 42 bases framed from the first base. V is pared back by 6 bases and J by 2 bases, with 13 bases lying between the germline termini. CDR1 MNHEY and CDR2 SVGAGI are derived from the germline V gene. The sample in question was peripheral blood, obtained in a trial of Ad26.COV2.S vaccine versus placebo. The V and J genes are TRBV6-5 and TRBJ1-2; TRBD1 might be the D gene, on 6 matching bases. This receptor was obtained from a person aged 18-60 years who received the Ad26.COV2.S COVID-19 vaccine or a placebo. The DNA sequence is TGTGCCAGCAGCCCGGACAGACAGAACTATGGCTACACCTTC. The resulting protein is CASSPDRQNYGYTF.